The source of this TCR beta chain is a study of sequential checkpoint blockade in melanoma. Study-level information: Randomization was 1:1 between first-line nivolumab→ipilimumab and ipilimumab→nivolumab.

TCRdb keeps only in-frame clones here, not all; method: immunoSEQ multiplex PCR. The sample contains thousands of clones, approximately 77% of which appear only once. This CDR3 is built from 16 residues. Regarding treatment: randomized to nivolumab then ipilimumab (arm A) or the reverse (arm B). DNA-damaging chemotherapy had not been given to any patient beforehand. The TCR originated in a human donor with melanoma. This chain links TRBV21-1 with TRBJ2-7; TRBD2 is the table's D call, not checked against the DNA. TRBV21-1 is noted as a pseudogene. The input for sequencing was CD8+ T cells sorted from blood (inferred from file names), taken from a patient given nivolumab and ipilimumab in sequence. The CDR3 protein is CASRRGLATLLDEQYF. In nucleotides, the CDR3 is TGTGCCAGCAGACGAGGGTTAGCTACACTGTTAGACGAGCAGTACTTC.